One sample yielded the 6 T cell receptor beta chains listed below, sequenced in a study of shared clonotypes between healthy human individuals. Profiled with immunoSEQ multiplex PCR; TCRdb holds only in-frame clones, not every one. The data show almost 750,000 clones, just under 75% seen once. The sequencing input was memory CD4+ T cells sorted from blood. Described subset: CD45RA-negative fraction. The source is a woman aged 25 to 39 in good health.

This clone was seen at least ten times. The chain links TRBV28 to TRBJ1-2; D unresolved. V was trimmed by 7 bases and J by 4 bases, leaving 13 bases between them. Per the germline V gene, CDR1 is MDHEN and CDR2 is SYDVKM. This CDR3 has 13 residues. In DNA form, the CDR3 reads TGTGCCAGCACCCTAGCAAACTCCTATGGCTACACCTTC. Protein: CASTLANSYGYTF.

J is TRBJ2-5 and V is TRBV11-2, with D maybe TRBD2 (7 bases). V was trimmed by 5 bases and J by 7 bases, leaving 20 bases between them. The germline gives CDR1 SGHAT, CDR2 FQNNGV. The CDR3 sequence is 15 residues long. DNA of the CDR3: TGTGCCAGCAGCCCATCGGGGAGGGGGAGTGGGACCCAGTACTTC. Translated: CASSPSGRGSGTQYF. Full variable domain (rest looked up from reference TRBV11-2 and TRBJ2-5): EAGVAQSPRYKIIEKRQSVAFWCNPISGHATLYWYQQILGQGPKLLIQFQNNGVVDDSQLPKDRFSAERLKGVDSTLKIQPAKLEDSAVYLCASSPSGRGSGTQYFGPGTRLLVL.

The chain combines TRBV28 with TRBJ2-5; 11 bases match TRBD2. Germline assignment: CDR1 MDHEN and CDR2 SYDVKM. The trim removed 3 bases at V and 2 bases at J, leaving 5 bases unmatched. The CDR3 totals 16 residues. CDR3 bases: TGTGCCAGCAGTTTTAGCGGGAGGGAGGGTCAAGAGACCCAGTACTTC. Translated: CASSFSGREGQETQYF.

This clone showed up many times. In the same sample, other DNA sequences code for this CDR3. CDR3 in DNA: TGCGCCAGCAGCCCGGGGACGGAGGGAAACACCATATATTTT. Translated: CASSPGTEGNTIYF. V and J are TRBV5-1 and TRBJ1-3; possible D gene TRBD1, 5 bases. The germline gives CDR1 SGHRS, CDR2 YFSETQ. Trimming shortened V by 4 bases and J by 4 bases, and 12 bases separated the two germline ends. The CDR3 runs to 14 residues. Variable domain in full (rest from reference TRBV5-1 and TRBJ1-3): KAGVTQTPRYLIKTRGQQVTLSCSPISGHRSVSWYQQTPGQGLQFLFEYFSETQRNKGNFPGRFSGRQFSNSRSEMNVSTLELGDSALYLCASSPGTEGNTIYFGEGSWLTVV.

Here the CDR3 DNA reads TGTGCCACCAGCAGAGTGTACAAAGGGACTGGCTACACCTTC. Its translation is CATSRVYKGTGYTF. The V call is TRBV15, the J call TRBJ1-2, with D possibly matching TRBD1 (5 bases). Germline lookup yields CDR1 LNHNV and CDR2 YYDKDF (reference sequence). V shed 1 base and J shed 7 bases, with 13 bases lying between them. The CDR3 extends over 14 amino acids. The whole variable domain, remainder taken from reference TRBV15 and TRBJ1-2, is DAMVIQNPRYQVTQFGKPVTLSCSQTLNHNVMYWYQQKSSQAPKLLFHYYDKDFNNEADTPDNFQSRRPNTSFCFLDIRSPGLGDTAMYLCATSRVYKGTGYTFGSGTRLTVV.

This clone was recorded once. A much larger clone sits a single nucleotide away, making a read error possible. The same CDR3 also results from other DNA sequences found in this sample. The rearrangement joins TRBV5-1 to TRBJ2-5; D call uncertain. Trimming pared 4 bases from V and 2 bases from J, leaving 3 bases between. The CDR3 sequence is 11 residues long. Germline CDR1 reads SGHRS; CDR2 reads YFSETQ. The CDR3 loop is CASSRQETQYF. The CDR3 region has the DNA TGCGCCAGCAGCCGGCAAGAGACCCAGTACTTC.